This T cell receptor beta chain derives from a study of shared clonotypes between healthy human individuals (dated by TCRdb to about 2020). In the study overall: A couple of women and three men aged 18 to 49 years were included in the cohort. Libraries were prepared and TCR repertoires were sequenced by different laboratories using diverse techniques, in order to increase sequencing depth and limit assay-specific biases. For each donor, three plates each were used for CD4 naive and CD4 memory, two plates were used for CD8 naive, and one plate was used for CD8 memory. Blood TCR repertoires of five healthy adults were deeply sequenced to estimate repertoire size and the extent of clonotype sharing between individuals. Per donor, leukapheresis produced somewhere between about 0.9 and 9 billion PBMCs.

About this clone itself: The antigen it binds to is not known. Base qualities are missing; no much larger clone stands one base away.

TCR CDR3 regions were amplified from genomic DNA by multiplex PCR using the deep immunoSEQ assay. For each cell subset, the extracted genomic DNA was distributed evenly across all wells of several immunoSEQ 96-well plates, and each plate served as one replicate. For sorted subsets, approximately 210 ng genomic DNA, equal to tens of thousands of T cell genomes, was loaded into each replicate PCR. The purified libraries were quantified using a Qubit 3.0 fluorometer, sized with a Bioanalyzer 2100, and then quantified again using the KAPA Library Quantification kit. Every immunoSEQ 96-well plate was sequenced on a dedicated single-read 150-cycle Illumina NextSeq 550 flow cell. The authors processed their data as follows. Because the immunoSEQ output included only junctional sequences and no quality scores, the filtering could not be the same as the filtering used for full-length reads. To assign V/J genes and CDR3, sequences were annotated using PyIR, a Python wrapper for IgBLAST v1.9, with IMGT germline references. Reads were removed for weak V/J assignments (E-value above 1e-6), missing CDR3, stop codons, out-of-frame junctions, or ambiguous translated residues. V3J clonotypes were defined as sequences sharing the same inferred V gene, J gene, and CDR3 amino acid sequence. To compute the percentage overlap between repertoires, the number of shared unique clonotypes was divided by the size of the smaller repertoire. Repertoire richness was assessed with RTK rarefaction, the Chao1 estimator, and Recon v2.1 estimates of unobserved clonotypes. OLGA was used to compute generation probabilities for all TCRbeta clonotypes that the gDNA method yielded from a handful of donors. Held by TCRdb, this immuneACCESS table contains in-frame sequences only and omits some clones. Under half of the omission traces to an unresolved V gene where checked; the cause of the rest is unknown. Clone size and the V and J calls come from that table; the DNA yielded D and trimming. The sample yields 2,100,000 or so clones; almost 96% were counted once. The top ten hold approximately 0.13% of the sample.

Inclusive of the bounding cysteine and phenylalanine, the CDR3 is 15 residues long. CDR3 DNA only is kept here, 45 bases in frame from base 1. Clipping removes 2 bases from V and 2 bases from J, with 5 as the unmatched junction base count. The germline V gene (reference sequence) supplies CDR1 MNHNY and CDR2 SVGAGI. The donors were healthy, HIV-negative adults who had no recently reported acute infections or vaccinations. Every donor was a Caucasian adult living in Nashville, Tennessee, USA. CD4+ T cells were enriched through magnetic negative selection, after which naive cells were positively selected on CD45RA and the remaining negative fraction served as the memory subset. Blood was obtained by leukapheresis, after which PBMCs were separated by Ficoll-Histopaque density gradient centrifugation and cryopreserved in liquid nitrogen vapor phase. Purity and quantity of every magnetically sorted T cell population were checked by analytical flow cytometry. From each sorted fraction, genomic DNA was isolated and quantified by UV absorbance on a Nanodrop 2000c.

Here is what the overall study found, with its caveats: Compared with non-shared clonotypes, clonotypes shared by all four sorted-subset donors had higher generation probabilities. Because the study included only a small number of donors, the genetic and exposure-history diversity represented was limited. Only blood was sampled, and tissue TCR repertoires likely differ from those in blood. Approximately 5% of naive CD4, around 4% of naive CD8, 2.3% of memory CD4, and about 0.4% of memory CD8 clonotypes were shared across several donors. Even with the large sequencing depth, rarefaction of the sorted-subset datasets indicated that sequencing was incomplete. Larger estimated clonotype richness was generally found for naive subsets than for memory subsets. Pairwise subsampling led to the expectation that sequencing depth would affect the degree of clonotype sharing among donors.

The TCR originated in a man aged 18 to 29 in good health. The sample taken for sequencing was naive CD4+ T cells sorted from blood. Read against the paper, the sample's cell subset or site label means: CD45RA+ positively selected. The chain is assembled from TRBV6-6 and TRBJ2-5; 7 bases in the junction line up with TRBD2. At the DNA level, the sequence is TGTGCCAGCAGTTACACGGGGGGACTTCAAGAGACCCAGTACTTC. This translates into CASSYTGGLQETQYF.